This T cell receptor beta chain came from a study of blood T cell repertoires in COVID-19 (dated by TCRdb to 2020 to 2021). Background for the entire study: The collaborator samples originated in the United States, Italy and Spain and spanned the acute and convalescent phases of COVID-19. The prospective study material was composed of cDNA or gDNA derived from T cells, B-cell-depleted T cells, or PBMCs. Where HLA class I and class II types were available, the types were taken from metadata supplied by the sample provider, not from assay-based typing. A freely available public database, intended as a resource for researchers studying the immune response to SARS-CoV-2, is where the repertoires were released. The dataset comprised deeply sampled blood TCRbeta repertoires from subjects exposed to, actively infected with, or recovered from COVID-19. The samples were drawn from the first 160 participants of the ongoing ImmuneRACE study and from over a thousand subjects provided by 6 global collaborators. Nearly every sample came with metadata listing a de-identified subject ID, COVID-19 status, age in years and sex.

Collaborating institutions collected whole blood in K2EDTA tubes following their own protocols. For TCRbeta analysis, collaborator samples were shipped as frozen whole blood, as isolated PBMCs, or as DNA extracted from either sample type. Note on this clone: The specificity of this receptor is unknown. The record has no base qualities; no much larger clone is one base away.

Points the paper makes about the study in general: Clinical and demographic metadata were provided uncurated, with the amount varying by source and participant.

Its CDR3 holds 13 amino acids, cysteine through phenylalanine. The entry retains the CDR3 DNA only, 39 bases that are in frame from base 1. CDR1 and CDR2, looked up from the germline V gene, are SGHVS and FQNEAQ. At the junction V is shortened by 5 bases and J by 3 bases, with 10 bases in between. The immunoSEQ Assay, a bias-controlled multiplex PCR, was used to amplify TCRbeta CDR3 regions from genomic DNA. For the original study's pipeline: The number of nucleated cells in each sample was estimated by amplification of reference gene primers within the assay. Sequence reads were collapsed and filtered to measure the absolute abundance of every unique TCRbeta CDR3 rearrangement. For each sample, productive Simpson clonality was calculated by taking the square root of Simpson's diversity index across productive rearrangements. Held by TCRdb, this immuneACCESS table contains in-frame sequences only and omits some clones. Under half of the omission traces to an unresolved V gene where checked; the cause of the rest is unknown. The DNA gave D and trimming, while V, J and clone size come from that table. This sample comprises some 150,000 clones, approximately 90% of them detected only once. Clones ranked in the top ten supply roughly 1.6% of the sample.

Sequencing input: peripheral blood. The chain uses TRBV7-8 and TRBJ1-2, with the D segment identity uncertain. The origin of this receptor is a human donor in a cohort sampled during active COVID-19. The CDR3 loop reads CASSLGADYGYTF. The nucleotide sequence reads TGTGCCAGCAGCCTGGGTGCGGACTATGGCTACACCTTC.